The clone carrying this T cell receptor beta chain was counted between two and nine times. The data belong to a study of shared clonotypes between healthy human individuals. Approximately 98 million PBMCs went into genomic DNA for unsorted samples. Evenly divided among several immunoSEQ plates was the genomic DNA of each subset. Profiled with immunoSEQ multiplex PCR; TCRdb holds only in-frame clones, not every one. Of about half a million clones listed, 78% are singletons. Looked up from germline, CDR1 is KGHSH and CDR2 is LQKENI. Trimming cost V 3 bases and J 0 bases, with 14 bases left between them. The length of the CDR3 is 16 residues.

The rearrangement joins TRBV18 to TRBJ1-1; no definite D call. Sequences were obtained from PBMCs. The clonotype was recovered from a woman in her forties in good health. Some clones in this sample may be carry-over from other donors' samples. CDR3 sequence reads: CASSPLARAMNTEAFF. The CDR3 DNA follows: TGTGCCAGCTCACCCTTAGCCCGAGCGATGAACACTGAAGCTTTCTTT.